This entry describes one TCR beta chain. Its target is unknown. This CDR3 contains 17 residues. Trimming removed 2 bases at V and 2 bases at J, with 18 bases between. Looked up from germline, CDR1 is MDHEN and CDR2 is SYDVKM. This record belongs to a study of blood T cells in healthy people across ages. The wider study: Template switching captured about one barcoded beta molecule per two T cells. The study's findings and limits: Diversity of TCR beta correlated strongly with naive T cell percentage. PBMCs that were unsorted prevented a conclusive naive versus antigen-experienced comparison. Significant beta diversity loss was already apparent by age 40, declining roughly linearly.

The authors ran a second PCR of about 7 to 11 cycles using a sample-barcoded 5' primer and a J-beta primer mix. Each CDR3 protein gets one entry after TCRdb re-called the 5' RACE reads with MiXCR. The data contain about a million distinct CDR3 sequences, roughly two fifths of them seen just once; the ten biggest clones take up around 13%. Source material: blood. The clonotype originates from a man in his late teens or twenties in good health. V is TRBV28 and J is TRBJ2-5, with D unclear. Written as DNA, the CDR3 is TGTGCCAGCAGTTTAATGTCTTCGGTGGCAGAGCAAGAGACCCAGTACTTC. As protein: CASSLMSSVAEQETQYF.